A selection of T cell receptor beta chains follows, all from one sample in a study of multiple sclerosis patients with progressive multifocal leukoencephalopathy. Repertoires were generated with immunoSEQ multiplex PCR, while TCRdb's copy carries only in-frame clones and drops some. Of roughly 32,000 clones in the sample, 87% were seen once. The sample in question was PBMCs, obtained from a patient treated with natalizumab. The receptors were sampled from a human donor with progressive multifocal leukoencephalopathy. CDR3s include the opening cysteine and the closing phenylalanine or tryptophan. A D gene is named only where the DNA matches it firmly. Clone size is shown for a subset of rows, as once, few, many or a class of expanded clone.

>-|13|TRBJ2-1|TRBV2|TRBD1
CASGTGPYNEQFF
TGTGCCAGCGGGACAGGGCCCTACAATGAGCAGTTCTTC
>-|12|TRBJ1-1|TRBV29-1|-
CSAQDWGTEAFF
TGCAGCGCCCAGGACTGGGGGACTGAAGCTTTCTTT
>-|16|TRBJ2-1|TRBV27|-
CASSSILPRAGNEQFF
TGTGCCAGCAGTTCTATTCTTCCCAGGGCTGGGAATGAGCAGTTCTTC
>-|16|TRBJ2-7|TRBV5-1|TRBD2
CASSRTTSGESYEQYF
TGCGCCAGCAGCCGGACGACTAGCGGGGAATCCTACGAGCAGTACTTC
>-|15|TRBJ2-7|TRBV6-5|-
CASTARGAGAYEQYF
TGTGCCAGCACGGCAAGGGGGGCAGGCGCCTACGAGCAGTACTTC
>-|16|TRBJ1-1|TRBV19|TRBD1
CASRLLQGAGGTEAFF
TGTGCCAGTAGGTTATTGCAGGGGGCCGGTGGCACTGAAGCTTTCTTT
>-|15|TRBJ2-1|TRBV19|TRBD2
CASSSWGSGKGEQFF
TGTGCCAGTAGTTCCTGGGGTAGCGGGAAAGGTGAGCAGTTCTTC
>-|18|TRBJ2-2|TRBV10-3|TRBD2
CAISESIRTSGNTGELFF
TGTGCCATCAGTGAGTCGATTCGGACTAGCGGGAACACCGGGGAGCTGTTTTTT
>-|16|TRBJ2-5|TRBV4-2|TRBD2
CASSQGTSGIQETQYF
TGTGCCAGCAGCCAAGGGACTAGCGGAATCCAAGAGACCCAGTACTTC
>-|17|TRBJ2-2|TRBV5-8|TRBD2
CASSRGLAGGRTGELFF
TGTGCCAGCAGCCGCGGACTAGCGGGAGGGCGGACCGGGGAGCTGTTTTTT
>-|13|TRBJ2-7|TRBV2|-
CASSGSMAYEQYF
TGTGCCAGCAGCGGGTCGATGGCCTACGAGCAGTACTTC
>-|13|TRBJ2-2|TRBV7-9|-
CASRTPNTGELFF
TGTGCCAGCCGGACGCCGAACACCGGGGAGCTGTTCTTT
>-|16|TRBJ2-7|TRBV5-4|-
CASSLRPNSPSYEQYF
TGTGCCAGCAGCTTGCGGCCAAATTCCCCATCCTACGAGCAGTACTTC
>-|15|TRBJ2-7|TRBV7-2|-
CASSFATGNHYEQYF
TGTGCCAGCAGCTTCGCGACCGGCAACCACTACGAGCAGTACTTC
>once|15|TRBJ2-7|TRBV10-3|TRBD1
CAISESPGQQVEQYF
TGTGCCATCAGTGAGTCGCCGGGACAGCAAGTCGAGCAGTACTTC
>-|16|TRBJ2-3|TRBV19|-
CASSIGSRGDTDTQYF
TGTGCCAGTAGTATAGGTAGCAGGGGGGACACAGATACGCAGTATTTT
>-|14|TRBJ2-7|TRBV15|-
CATSRAGSLYEQYF
TGTGCCACCAGCAGAGCGGGCAGCCTCTACGAGCAGTACTTC
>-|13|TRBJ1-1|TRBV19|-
CASSIRQATEAFF
TGTGCCAGTAGTATCAGACAGGCCACTGAAGCTTTCTTT
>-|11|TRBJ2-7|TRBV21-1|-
CASSSHYEQYF
TGTGCCAGCAGCTCCCACTACGAGCAGTACTTC
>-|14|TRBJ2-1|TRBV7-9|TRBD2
CASSLVGTSGVLFF
TGTGCCAGCAGCTTAGTTGGGACTAGCGGAGTTTTGTTCTTC
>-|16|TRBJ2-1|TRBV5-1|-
CASSLNQVGAYNEQFF
TGCGCCAGCAGCTTGAACCAGGTGGGAGCCTACAATGAGCAGTTCTTC
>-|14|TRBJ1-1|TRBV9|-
CASSPGDMNTEAFF
TGTGCCAGCAGCCCCGGGGACATGAACACTGAAGCTTTCTTT
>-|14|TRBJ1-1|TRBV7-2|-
CASSLRRGNTEAFF
TGTGCCAGCAGCTTAAGAAGGGGGAACACTGAAGCTTTCTTT
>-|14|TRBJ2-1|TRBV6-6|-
CASSSLPGYNEQFF
TGTGCCAGCAGTTCCTTGCCAGGCTACAATGAGCAGTTCTTC
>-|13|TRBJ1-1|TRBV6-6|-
CASRTGQLTEAFF
TGTGCCAGCAGAACTGGGCAGTTAACTGAAGCTTTCTTT
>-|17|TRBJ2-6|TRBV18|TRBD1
CASSPLQPTGGVNVLTF
TGTGCCAGCTCACCTCTTCAACCGACAGGGGGGGTCAACGTCCTGACTTTC
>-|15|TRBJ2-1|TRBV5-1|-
CASSLDGSSYNEQFF
TGCGCCAGCAGCTTGGACGGAAGCTCCTACAATGAGCAGTTCTTC
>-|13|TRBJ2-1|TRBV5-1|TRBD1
CASGLGTDNEQFF
TGCGCCAGCGGCCTGGGGACAGACAATGAGCAGTTCTTC
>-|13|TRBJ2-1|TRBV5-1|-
CASGDETGSRPFF
TGCGCCAGCGGGGATGAGACGGGGAGCAGGCCGTTCTTC
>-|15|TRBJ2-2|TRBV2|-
CASSRQGRDTGELFF
TGTGCCAGCAGTAGACAGGGGAGGGACACCGGGGAGCTGTTTTTT
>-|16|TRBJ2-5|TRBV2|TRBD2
CASSEGLAGEGETQYF
TGTGCCAGCAGTGAGGGCCTAGCGGGAGAAGGAGAGACCCAGTACTTC
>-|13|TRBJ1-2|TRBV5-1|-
CASSLAGGYGYTF
TGCGCCAGCAGCTTGGCCGGGGGCTATGGCTACACCTTC
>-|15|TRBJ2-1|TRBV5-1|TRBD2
CASRLGLADNNEQFF
TGCGCCAGCAGATTGGGACTAGCGGACAACAATGAGCAGTTCTTC
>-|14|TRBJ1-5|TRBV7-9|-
CASSPYRVNQPQHF
TGTGCCAGCAGCCCCTACAGGGTCAATCAGCCCCAGCATTTT
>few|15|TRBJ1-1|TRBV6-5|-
CASSVSRTANTEAFF
TGTGCCAGCAGTGTGTCCAGGACGGCGAACACTGAAGCTTTCTTT
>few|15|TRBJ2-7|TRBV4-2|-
CASSQDLDSSYEQYF
TGTGCCAGCAGCCAAGATCTGGACAGCTCCTACGAGCAGTACTTC
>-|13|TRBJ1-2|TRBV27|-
CASSLSYSYGYTF
TGTGCCAGCAGTTTATCTTACAGTTATGGCTACACCTTC
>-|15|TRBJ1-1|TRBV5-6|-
CASSRRRSVNTEAFF
TGTGCCAGCAGCCGCCGGCGCAGTGTTAACACTGAAGCTTTCTTT
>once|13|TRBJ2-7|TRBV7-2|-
CASSLAGAGEQYF
TGTGCCAGCAGCTTAGCGGGAGCGGGCGAGCAGTACTTC
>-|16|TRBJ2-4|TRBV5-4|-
CASSTQRDRAKNIQYF
TGTGCCAGCAGCACACAGAGGGATCGAGCCAAAAACATTCAGTACTTC
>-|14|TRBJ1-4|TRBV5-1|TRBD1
CASSLAGTGVKLFF
TGCGCCAGCAGCTTGGCCGGGACAGGGGTAAAACTGTTTTTT
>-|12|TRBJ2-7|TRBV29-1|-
CSVESGDYEQYF
TGCAGCGTTGAATCGGGGGATTACGAGCAGTACTTC
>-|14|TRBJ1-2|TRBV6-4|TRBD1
CASSDETGLGGYTF
TGTGCCAGCAGTGACGAGACAGGGCTTGGTGGCTACACCTTC
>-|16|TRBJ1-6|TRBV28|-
CASRPDSSSYNSPLHF
TGTGCCAGCAGACCCGACAGCAGCTCCTATAATTCACCCCTCCACTTT
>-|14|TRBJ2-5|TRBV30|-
CAWSVGGPEETQYF
TGTGCCTGGAGTGTAGGGGGTCCCGAAGAGACCCAGTACTTC
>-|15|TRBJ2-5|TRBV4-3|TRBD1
CASSQDRQGAETQYF
TGCGCCAGCAGCCAAGATCGACAGGGGGCAGAGACCCAGTACTTC
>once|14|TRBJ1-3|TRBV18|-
CASSPAGTGNTIYF
TGTGCCAGCTCACCTGCAGGTACCGGAAACACCATATATTTT
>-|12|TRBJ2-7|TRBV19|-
CASRDGAGEQYF
TGTGCCAGCAGGGACGGGGCGGGAGAGCAGTACTTC
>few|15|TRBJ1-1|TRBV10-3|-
CAISESMTENTEAFF
TGTGCCATCAGTGAGTCGATGACCGAGAACACTGAAGCTTTCTTT
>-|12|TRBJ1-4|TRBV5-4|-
CASSSRNEKLFF
TGTGCCAGCAGCTCGAGGAATGAAAAACTGTTTTTT
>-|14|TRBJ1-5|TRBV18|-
CASSPSGPGEPQHF
TGTGCCAGCTCACCCTCGGGGCCCGGGGAGCCCCAGCATTTT
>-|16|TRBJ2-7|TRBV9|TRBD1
CASSAFGTGRPYEQYF
TGTGCCAGCAGCGCCTTTGGGACAGGGCGTCCCTACGAGCAGTACTTC
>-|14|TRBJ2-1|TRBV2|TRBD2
CASSEDGRGNEQFF
TGTGCCAGCAGTGAGGACGGGAGGGGCAATGAGCAGTTCTTC